The 17 T cell receptor beta chains below were found in one sample sequenced in a study of cytomegalovirus exposure and HLA in healthy donors. With 60 Vbeta and 13 Jbeta primers, the PCR was carried out. Using immunoSEQ multiplex PCR, the repertoire was profiled, and TCRdb retains in-frame clones only, with some absent. The repertoire consists of 95,000 to 130,000 clones, with over 8% occurring once and the leading ten covering less than 4%. The sequencing input was PBMCs. These receptors were collected from a man aged 30 to 39 in good health and CMV-seronegative.

Only a few counts were recorded for this clone. The chain recombines TRBV7-9 with TRBJ2-4; 10 nucleotides agree with TRBD2. The CDR3 has 18 amino acids. With 5 bases clipped from V and 0 bases from J, the junction kept 10 bases outside the gene matches. Germline values: CDR1 SEHNR, CDR2 FQNEAQ (reference sequence). CDR3 sequence (DNA): TGTGCCAGCAGCCACAGCCTAGCGGGAGCCCTAGCCAAAAACATTCAGTACTTC. The encoded protein is CASSHSLAGALAKNIQYF.

This clone was counted a few times. This chain connects TRBV18 to TRBJ2-7, with 11 bases identical to TRBD2. Germline values: CDR1 KGHSH, CDR2 LQKENI. The CDR3 runs 14 residues. V lost 6 bases and J lost 3; bases outside the gene matches: 4. Here the CDR3 DNA reads TGTGCCAGCTCTTCCGGGACTAGCGGCTACGAGCAGTACTTC. Amino acids: CASSSGTSGYEQYF.

The chain joins TRBV7-9 to TRBJ1-2, with 10 bases lining up with TRBD1. The CDR3 extends over 15 amino acids. J lost 3 bases, V lost 5 bases, and 6 bases had no gene match. Per the germline V gene, CDR1 is SEHNR and CDR2 is FQNEAQ (reference sequence). The CDR3 loop is CASSPGQGDHYGYTF. CDR3 in DNA: TGTGCCAGCAGCCCCGGACAGGGGGATCACTATGGCTACACCTTC.

This chain connects TRBV2 to TRBJ2-5, with 7 bases fitting TRBD1. V gave up 5 bases and J gave up 0 bases; unmatched junction bases: 12. The CDR3 has 17 amino acids. CDR1 is SNHLY and CDR2 is FYNNEI in the germline V gene. The DNA for the CDR3 is TGTGCCAGCAGTTCAGCCCTGGGCAGGGGGTACCAAGAGACCCAGTACTTC. Its protein is CASSSALGRGYQETQYF.

The chain carries TRBV9 and TRBJ2-4; no clear D. CDR1 is SGDLS, CDR2 YYNGEE, per germline. Trimming left V 3 bases short and J 0 bases short, with 10 bases between. The CDR3 has 15 residues. The DNA for the CDR3 is TGTGCCAGCAGCGACTCCGCGATAGCCAAAAACATTCAGTACTTC. As protein: CASSDSAIAKNIQYF.

This clone was counted only a few times. The chain combines TRBV2 with TRBJ1-2; D is unresolved. CDR1 SNHLY and CDR2 FYNNEI come from the germline V gene. Deletions cut 4 bases from V and 13 bases from J, with 19 bases between. The CDR3 spans 13 residues. CDR3 DNA sequence: TGTGCCAGCAGTGTGATCGCGGCACGGAGTGGCACCTTC. This sequence encodes CASSVIAARSGTF.

The rearrangement joins TRBV7-2 to TRBJ2-7, with a tentative D call TRBD2 (6 bases). Germline CDR1 and CDR2: SGHTA and FQGNSA. This CDR3 is built from 13 residues. The V end lost 5 bases, the J end lost 3 bases, and 11 bases lay between the germline ends. CDR3 sequence (DNA): TGTGCCAGCAGCCCTACGGGGGTCTACGAGCAGTACTTC. The encoded protein is CASSPTGVYEQYF.

This clone was seen more than once but under ten times. This sequence joins TRBV5-5 and TRBJ1-5; D may be TRBD1 (6 bases). Between the trimmed V and J ends, which lost 2 bases and 5 bases, there was a span of 17 bases. Per the germline V gene, CDR1 is SGHKS and CDR2 is YYEKEE (reference sequence). The CDR3 loop spans 16 amino acids. The CDR3 sequence is CASSFSPLQGYQPQHF. The CDR3 DNA follows: TGTGCCAGCAGCTTTTCCCCACTTCAGGGGTATCAGCCCCAGCATTTT.

This clone has a handful of counts. Other DNA sequences in this sample translate to the same CDR3. V is TRBV5-6 and J is TRBJ2-7, with 8 bases aligning to TRBD1. This CDR3 is 14 amino acids long. With V trimmed by 6 bases and J by 6 bases, 11 bases remained unmatched. Germline CDR1 is SGHDT and CDR2 is YYEEEE. This CDR3 reads CASTEGARGPEQYF. In nucleotides, the CDR3 is TGTGCCAGCACCGAAGGGGCCAGGGGGCCCGAGCAGTACTTC.

The J gene is TRBJ1-6, the V gene TRBV4-3; D remains unclear. Germline-derived CDR1 and CDR2 are LGHNA and YSLEER. V dropped 0 bases and J dropped 0 bases, with 9 bases sitting between them. The CDR3 contains 17 residues. The CDR3 region has the DNA TGCGCCAGCAGCCAAGATAAGTCCAGCTCCTATAATTCACCCCTCCACTTT. Translating gives CASSQDKSSSYNSPLHF.

This clone was observed a few times. The CDR3 loop reads CASSALAGNQETQYF. CDR3 in DNA: TGTGCCAGCAGTGCACTAGCGGGTAACCAAGAGACCCAGTACTTC. The chain combines TRBV6-1 with TRBJ2-5; TRBD2 agrees at 9 bases. After removal of 4 bases from V and 0 bases from J, the junction contained 3 bases not matched to a gene. Germline CDR1 MNHNS, CDR2 SASEGT. The CDR3 has 15 amino acids.

This clone has more than one count but fewer than ten. This sequence joins TRBV5-1 and TRBJ2-1, with 8 bases lining up with TRBD2. The CDR3 is 19 amino acids. In germline, CDR1 is SGHRS, CDR2 YFSETQ. Unmatched junction bases numbered 14, after V lost 3 bases and J lost 0 bases. CDR3 in amino acids: CASSSLGGGRGNSYNEQFF. CDR3 nucleotide sequence: TGCGCCAGCAGCTCGCTAGGCGGGGGGAGGGGGAACTCCTACAATGAGCAGTTCTTC.

The gene calls are TRBV23-1 and TRBJ1-5; a weak D match, TRBD1 (5 bases). TRBV23-1 is given ORF status, its function remaining uncertain. V lost 4 bases, J lost 3 bases, and 16 bases lay in between. The CDR3 contains 16 residues. The CDR3 coding sequence is TGCGCCAGCAGTCGCCCCTGGGGGGGTTACAATCAGCCCCAGCATTTT. Residues: CASSRPWGGYNQPQHF.

The chain is built from TRBV28 and TRBJ2-5; tentatively, D is TRBD2 (6 bases). Trimming removed 3 bases at V and 5 bases at J, with 10 bases between. The CDR3 contains 13 residues. Germline lookup yields CDR1 MDHEN and CDR2 SYDVKM. The CDR3, as DNA: TGTGCCAGCAGTTTCCGGGCGGGGGAGACCCAGTACTTC. Protein product: CASSFRAGETQYF.

This clone was seen a handful of times. V gene TRBV7-9 combines with J gene TRBJ2-3; TRBD2 agrees at 8 bases. V lost 7 bases, J lost 1 base, and 7 bases stayed unmatched. This CDR3 contains 15 residues. Per germline, CDR1 SEHNR and CDR2 FQNEAQ (reference sequence). CDR3 region: CASTPGLVGTDTQYF. DNA of the CDR3: TGTGCCAGCACCCCGGGACTAGTTGGCACAGATACGCAGTATTTT.

This sequence joins TRBV7-8 and TRBJ2-5; 9 positions match TRBD1. J lost 4 bases, V lost 7 bases, and 7 bases had no gene match. CDR1 and CDR2 from the germline V gene are SGHVS and FQNEAQ. The CDR3 loop spans 14 amino acids. The CDR3 region is CASIITGGRETQYF. CDR3 sequence (DNA): TGTGCCAGCATCATTACAGGGGGCAGAGAGACCCAGTACTTC.

On this clone itself: At the DNA level, this CDR3 is encoded by other sequences in the same sample as well. This chain joins TRBV9 and TRBJ2-7; 8 bases are a match to TRBD1. The J segment lost 0 bases and the V segment lost 0 bases, leaving 2 bases of the junction unmatched. The germline V gene encodes CDR1 SGDLS and CDR2 YYNGEE. This CDR3 spans 15 amino acids. This CDR3 is CASSVGTGSSYEQYF. The CDR3 region has the DNA TGTGCCAGCAGCGTAGGGACAGGGAGCTCCTACGAGCAGTACTTC.